The 10 T cell receptor beta chains below were found in one sample sequenced in a study of blood T cell repertoires in COVID-19. Assay: immunoSEQ multiplex PCR; the TCRdb copy retains only in-frame clones and omits some. The table records about 340,000 clones, 80% to 90% of them present only once. The specimen was peripheral blood. These receptors were taken from a man aged 25 to 45 with active or convalescent COVID-19.

This chain links TRBV7-3 with TRBJ1-2; tentative D call: TRBD1 (5 bases). Per germline, CDR1 SGHTA and CDR2 FQGTGA. Trimming removed 3 bases at V and 3 bases at J, with 8 bases between. The CDR3 runs to 13 residues. CDR3 protein: CASSLGGDYGYTF. In DNA, the CDR3 is TGTGCCAGCAGCTTGGGAGGGGACTATGGCTACACCTTC.

V usage is TRBV7-3 and J usage is TRBJ1-1; D is ambiguous. The CDR3 extends over 14 amino acids. Germline CDR1 SGHTA, CDR2 FQGTGA. Trimming removed 0 bases from V and 5 bases from J, with 10 bases in between. Here the CDR3 DNA reads TGTGCCAGCAGCTTAACCCCAAGCGGGACTGAAGCTTTCTTT. Its protein product is CASSLTPSGTEAFF. The whole variable domain, remainder taken from reference TRBV7-3 and TRBJ1-1, is GAGVSQTPSNKVTEKGKYVELRCDPISGHTALYWYRQSLGQGPEFLIYFQGTGAADDSGLPNDRFFAVRPEGSVSTLKIQRTERGDSAVYLCASSLTPSGTEAFFGQGTRLTVV.

The rearrangement links TRBV4-1 to TRBJ2-6, with D possibly matching TRBD1 (5 bases). V lost 2 bases and J 1 base, leaving 24 bases between the germline ends. CDR3 length: 21 amino acids. Germline CDR1 MGHRA, CDR2 YSYEKL. CDR3 region: CASSQLTLREPKGSGANVLTF. Written as DNA, the CDR3 is TGCGCCAGCAGCCAACTAACGTTAAGGGAACCCAAGGGGTCTGGGGCCAACGTCCTGACTTTC.

V gene TRBV5-1 combines with J gene TRBJ2-7; 15 nucleotides line up with TRBD2. Germline-derived CDR1 and CDR2 are SGHRS and YFSETQ. J gave up 1 base and V 5 bases, and 4 bases lay outside the gene matches. CDR3 length: 16 amino acids. In DNA, the CDR3 is TGCGCCAGCAGTAAGGGACTAGCGGGGGGATCCTACGAGCAGTACTTC. It translates to CASSKGLAGGSYEQYF. Supplemented by reference TRBV5-1 and TRBJ2-7, the full variable domain reads KAGVTQTPRYLIKTRGQQVTLSCSPISGHRSVSWYQQTPGQGLQFLFEYFSETQRNKGNFPGRFSGRQFSNSRSEMNVSTLELGDSALYLCASSKGLAGGSYEQYFGPGTRLTVT.

The CDR3 DNA reads TGTGCCAGTGCGAACACAGATACGCAGTATTTT. Amino acids: CASANTDTQYF. The chain is built from TRBV3-1 (or the pseudogene TRBV3-2) and TRBJ2-3; D unresolved. V was trimmed by 9 bases and J by 2 bases, leaving 6 bases between them. CDR1 and CDR2 from the germline V gene are LGHDT and YNNKEL (reference sequence). This CDR3 has 11 residues.

The chain recombines TRBV10-3 with TRBJ2-7; D gene unclear. Germline V gene data show CDR1 as ENHRY and CDR2 as SYGVKD. Trimming pared 3 bases from V and 6 bases from J, leaving 6 bases between. This CDR3 spans 11 amino acids. This chain's CDR3 is CAISDVAEQYF. In DNA, the CDR3 is TGTGCCATCAGTGACGTGGCCGAGCAGTACTTC.

This chain links TRBV6-2 or TRBV6-3 with TRBJ2-5, with D possibly matching TRBD1 (6 bases). The germline V and J ends were trimmed by 4 bases and 2 bases, with 17 bases remaining between them. CDR1 is MNHEY and CDR2 is SVGEGT in the germline V gene. There are 16 residues in the CDR3. The CDR3 nucleotides are TGTGCCAGCAGTTTGGCCCCCCCGACAGGACAAGAGACCCAGTACTTC. Its protein is CASSLAPPTGQETQYF.

The gene calls are TRBV4-1 and TRBJ2-3; 10 nucleotides match TRBD1. There are 19 residues in the CDR3. The J segment lost 4 bases and the V segment lost 0 bases, leaving 13 bases of the junction unmatched. The V gene's germline CDR1 is MGHRA and CDR2 YSYEKL. CDR3 DNA sequence: TGCGCCAGCAGCCAAGATGTAGGGGCGGGACAGGGGCGGCCAGATACGCAGTATTTT. Its protein is CASSQDVGAGQGRPDTQYF.

The gene calls are TRBV9 and TRBJ1-2; D unresolved. The CDR3 has 14 residues. V lost 0 bases, J lost 8 bases, and 14 bases lay in between. Germline-derived CDR1 and CDR2 are SGDLS and YYNGEE. Written as DNA, the CDR3 is TGTGCCAGCAGCGTAGTGGAGGGCCCCAGGGGCTACACCTTC. This codes for CASSVVEGPRGYTF.

The chain combines TRBV12-5 with TRBJ2-1; tentatively, D is TRBD1 (5 bases). The CDR3 length is 16 residues. The germline V gene encodes CDR1 LGHNT and CDR2 FRNRAP. Trimming took 7 bases from V and 4 from J, leaving 20 bases between them. The CDR3 DNA reads TGTGCTAGTGCCCCGCAGGGAAGCCAGGGTTACAATGAGCAGTTCTTC. Translation gives CASAPQGSQGYNEQFF.